This entry concerns a single TCR beta chain. Original methodology: Nucleated cell counts were estimated from reference gene primer amplification. The data were produced by immunoSEQ multiplex PCR, yet TCRdb's version contains in-frame clones alone and is incomplete. That table furnishes V, J and clone size, whereas the DNA furnished D and trimming. The data hold 250,000 or so clones, with 83% observed a single time. The sample belongs to a study of blood T cell repertoires in COVID-19. Study information: Acute and convalescent COVID-19 samples came from the United States, Italy and Spain.

The receptor comes from a human donor in a cohort sampled during active COVID-19. Material for sequencing was peripheral blood.

The CDR3 is CASSADRGGTQYF. The CDR3 DNA reads TGTGCCAGCAGCGCTGACCGGGGGGGGACCCAGTACTTC. The V and J genes are TRBV28 and TRBJ2-5, with 8 bases that match TRBD2. CDR1 is MDHEN and CDR2 is SYDVKM in the germline V gene. V shed 6 bases and J 7 bases; nucleotides not matched to a gene: 7. This CDR3 is 13 amino acids long.